The present T cell receptor beta chain was sequenced within a study of cytomegalovirus exposure and HLA in healthy donors. Study-level findings and limits: Exclusion applied to some V segments, including TRBV6-2 and TRBV6-3, as they were indistinguishable.

Notes on this clone: The target antigen is unknown.

This PCR relied on a set of 60 Vbeta primers and 13 Jbeta primers. Measured with immunoSEQ multiplex PCR; TCRdb has only the in-frame clones, and not every one. The sample has 75,000 to 90,000 clones; around 85% are singletons. The germline V and J ends were trimmed by 4 bases and 1 base, with 12 bases remaining between them. Germline lookup yields CDR1 SGHRS and CDR2 YFSETQ. The CDR3 is 15 amino acids. This sequence was found in a human donor in good health. The chain recombines TRBV5-1 with TRBJ1-5; D is possibly TRBD1 (5 bases). Sequencing was carried out using PBMCs. CDR3: CASSLDDSSNQPQHF. CDR3 nucleotide sequence: TGCGCCAGCAGCCTGGATGACAGCAGCAATCAGCCCCAGCATTTT.